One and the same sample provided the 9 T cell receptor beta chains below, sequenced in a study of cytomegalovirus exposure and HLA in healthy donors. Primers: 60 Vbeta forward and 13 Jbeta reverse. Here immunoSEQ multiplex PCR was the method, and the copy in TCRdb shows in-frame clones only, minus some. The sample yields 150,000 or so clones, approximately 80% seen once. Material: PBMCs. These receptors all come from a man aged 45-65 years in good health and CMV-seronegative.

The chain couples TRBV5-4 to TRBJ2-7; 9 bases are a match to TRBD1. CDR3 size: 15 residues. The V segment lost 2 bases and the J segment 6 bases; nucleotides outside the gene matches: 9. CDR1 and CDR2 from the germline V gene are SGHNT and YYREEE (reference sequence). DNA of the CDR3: TGTGCCAGCAGCTTCAGGGGACAGGGTGTCCGCGAGCAGTACTTC. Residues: CASSFRGQGVREQYF.

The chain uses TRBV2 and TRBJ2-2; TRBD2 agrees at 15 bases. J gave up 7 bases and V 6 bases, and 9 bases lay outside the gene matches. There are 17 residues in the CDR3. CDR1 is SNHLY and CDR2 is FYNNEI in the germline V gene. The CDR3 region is CASRIPGLAGGSGELFF. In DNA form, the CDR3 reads TGTGCCAGCAGGATTCCGGGACTAGCGGGGGGAAGCGGGGAGCTGTTTTTT. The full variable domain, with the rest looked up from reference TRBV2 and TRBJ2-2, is EPEVTQTPSHQVTQMGQEVILRCVPISNHLYFYWYRQILGQKVEFLVSFYNNEISEKSEIFDDQFSVERPDGSNFTLKIRSTKLEDSAMYFCASRIPGLAGGSGELFFGEGSRLTVL.

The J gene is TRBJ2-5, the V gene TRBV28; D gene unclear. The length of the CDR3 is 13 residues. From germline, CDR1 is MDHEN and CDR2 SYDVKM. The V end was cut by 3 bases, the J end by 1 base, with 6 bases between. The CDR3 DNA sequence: TGTGCCAGCAGTTTCCCGTCCCAAGAGACCCAGTACTTC. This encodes CASSFPSQETQYF.

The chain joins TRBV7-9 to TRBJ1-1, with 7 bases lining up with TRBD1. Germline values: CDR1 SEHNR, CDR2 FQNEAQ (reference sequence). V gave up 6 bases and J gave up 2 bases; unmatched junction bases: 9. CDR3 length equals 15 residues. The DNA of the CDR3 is TGTGCCAGCAGATTGGACAGGATCCCTAACACTGAAGCTTTCTTT. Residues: CASRLDRIPNTEAFF.

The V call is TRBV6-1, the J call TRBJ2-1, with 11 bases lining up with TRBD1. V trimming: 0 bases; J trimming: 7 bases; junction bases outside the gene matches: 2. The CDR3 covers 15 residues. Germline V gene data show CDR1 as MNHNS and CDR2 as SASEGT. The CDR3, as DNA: TGTGCCAGCAGTGAAGCCGGGACAGGGGGGAATGAGCAGTTCTTC. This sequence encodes CASSEAGTGGNEQFF.

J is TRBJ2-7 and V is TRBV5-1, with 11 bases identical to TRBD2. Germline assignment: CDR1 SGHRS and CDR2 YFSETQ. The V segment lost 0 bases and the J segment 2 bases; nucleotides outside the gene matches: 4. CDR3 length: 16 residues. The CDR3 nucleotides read TGCGCCAGCAGCTTGGAGCCTAGCGGGGGGACCTACGAGCAGTACTTC. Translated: CASSLEPSGGTYEQYF.

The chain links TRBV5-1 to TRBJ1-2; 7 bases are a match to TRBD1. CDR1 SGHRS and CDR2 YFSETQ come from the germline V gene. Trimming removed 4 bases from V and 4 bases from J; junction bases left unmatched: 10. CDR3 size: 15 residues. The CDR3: CASSPEGTDGYGYTF. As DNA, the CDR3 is TGCGCCAGCAGCCCGGAGGGGACAGATGGCTATGGCTACACCTTC.

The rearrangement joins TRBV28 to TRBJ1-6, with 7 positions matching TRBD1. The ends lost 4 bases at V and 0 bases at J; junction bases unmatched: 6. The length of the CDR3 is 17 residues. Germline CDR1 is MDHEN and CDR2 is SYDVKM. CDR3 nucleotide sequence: TGTGCCAGCAGTTCTTCACAGGGGATCTCCTATAATTCACCCCTCCACTTT. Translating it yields CASSSSQGISYNSPLHF.

CDR3 DNA sequence: TGTGCCAGCTCACCACCTTCAGGGATGAATGAGCAGTTCTTC. Encoded protein: CASSPPSGMNEQFF. The chain uses TRBV18 and TRBJ2-1; D might be TRBD1 (5 bases). Trimming took 0 bases from V and 7 from J, leaving 10 bases between them. This CDR3 has 14 amino acids. The germline V gene has CDR1 KGHSH and CDR2 LQKENI.